Detailed here is one TCR beta chain. Antigen specificity is unknown. The sample originates from a study of cytomegalovirus exposure and HLA in healthy donors. The overall study: An analysis done earlier identified some 120 million unique TCR beta sequences from about 179 million T cells.

Findings of the study overall: Prediction of most subjects' HLA-A and HLA-B alleles by TCR beta sequences was reportedly accurate. Equally common other TCR beta chains were less clonally expanded than HLA-associated ones, a later analysis found. The study put under 200 TCR beta chains on its list as cytomegalovirus-associated.

Germline-derived CDR1 and CDR2 are SEHNR and FQNEAQ (reference sequence). V trimming: 5 bases; J trimming: 7 bases; junction bases outside the gene matches: 5. CDR3 size: 15 residues. The PCR employed 60 Vbeta primers together with 13 Jbeta primers. Generated by immunoSEQ multiplex PCR, the TCRdb table keeps only in-frame clones and is missing some. The sample includes around 130,000 clones, around 79% of them seen just once. The TCR was taken from a middle-aged woman in good health and CMV-seropositive. This chain connects TRBV7-9 to TRBJ1-6; 10 bases align to TRBD1. Source material: PBMCs. The CDR3 nucleotides are TGTGCCAGCAGCCTTGACAGGGGGCAGAATTCACCCCTCCACTTT. This translates into CASSLDRGQNSPLHF.